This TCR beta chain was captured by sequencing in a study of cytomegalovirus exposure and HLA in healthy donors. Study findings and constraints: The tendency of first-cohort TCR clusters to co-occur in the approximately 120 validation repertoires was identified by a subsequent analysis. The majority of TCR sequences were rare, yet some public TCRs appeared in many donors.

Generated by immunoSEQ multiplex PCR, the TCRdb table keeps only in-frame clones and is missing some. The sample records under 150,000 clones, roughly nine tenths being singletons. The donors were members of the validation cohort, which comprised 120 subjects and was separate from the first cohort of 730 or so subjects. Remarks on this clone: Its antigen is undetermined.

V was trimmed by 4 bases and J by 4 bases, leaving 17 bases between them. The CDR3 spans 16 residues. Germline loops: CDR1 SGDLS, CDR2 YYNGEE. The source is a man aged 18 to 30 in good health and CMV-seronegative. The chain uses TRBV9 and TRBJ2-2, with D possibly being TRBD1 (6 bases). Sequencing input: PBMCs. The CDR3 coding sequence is TGTGCCAGCAGCCAAGTCGACAGGCCCTCCACCGGGGAGCTGTTTTTT. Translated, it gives CASSQVDRPSTGELFF.